This passage covers 19 T cell receptor beta chains from one sample sequenced in a study of blood T cells in healthy people across ages. For the second PCR, which ran for 7 to 11 cycles, a sample-barcoded 5' primer and a J-beta primer mix were used. A single record per CDR3 protein comes from TCRdb applying MiXCR to the 5' RACE reads. This sample has under 1,000,000 distinct CDR3 sequences, with around 34% found just once. Sequencing was performed on blood. Receptor source: a young man in good health.

This clonotype is a singleton in its sample. CDR3: CASSLRQGGYSNQPQHF. In DNA, the CDR3 is TGTGCCAGCAGTTTAAGACAGGGAGGGTATAGCAATCAGCCCCAGCATTTT. The chain employs TRBV12-3 or TRBV12-4 and TRBJ1-5; 7 bases fit TRBD1. This CDR3 is built from 17 residues. Unmatched junction bases numbered 7, after V lost 2 bases and J lost 0 bases.

The rearrangement uses TRBV4-1 and TRBJ2-5, with TRBD1 matching 7 bases. The CDR3 contains 14 residues. J lost 12 bases, V lost 0 bases, and 10 bases had no gene match. CDR1 is MGHRA and CDR2 is YSYEKL in the germline V gene. CDR3 nucleotide sequence: TGCGCCAGCAGCCAAGAACCGCCAGGGGGTAGCAAGTACTTC. Translating gives CASSQEPPGGSKYF.

This clonotype came up a few times. The rearrangement joins TRBV20-1 to TRBJ1-2, with D possibly TRBD1 on 5 matching bases. This CDR3 has 12 amino acids. The germline CDR1 and CDR2 sequences are DFQATT and SNEGSKA (reference sequence). With 6 bases removed from V and 4 bases from J, the gap between germline ends came to 12 bases. CDR3 bases: TGCAGTGCAACCGGGGGGTTCTATGGCTACACCTTC. Amino acid sequence: CSATGGFYGYTF.

This chain connects TRBV2 to TRBJ1-1; D unclear. V shed 7 bases and J shed 1 base, with 10 bases lying between them. CDR3 length: 13 residues. In germline, CDR1 is SNHLY, CDR2 FYNNEI. CDR3 nucleotides: TGTGCCAGCAAATCCAGCCCGAACACTGAAGCTTTCTTT. Translation: CASKSSPNTEAFF.

The V gene is TRBV20-1, the J gene TRBJ2-7; D might be TRBD2 (5 bases). The J call is doubtful: the DNA matches TRBJ2-5 better. The germline V gene has CDR1 DFQATT and CDR2 SNEGSKA (reference sequence). This CDR3 region has 13 residues. The chain's CDR3 is CSARRTPQETQYF. The CDR3 DNA is TGCAGTGCTAGAAGGACTCCTCAAGAGACCCAGTACTTC.

The chain has TRBV20-1 and TRBJ2-7; 11 bases are shared with TRBD2. The end of the DNA is better explained by TRBJ2-5, so the J call may be wrong. Germline assignment: CDR1 DFQATT and CDR2 SNEGSKA (reference sequence). CDR3 size: 15 residues. The CDR3 sequence: CSATGLADPRETQYF. CDR3 DNA: TGCAGTGCGACGGGACTAGCGGACCCACGGGAGACCCAGTACTTC.

This clonotype has just a few counts. V and J are TRBV12-3 or TRBV12-4 and TRBJ2-7; 9 bases fit TRBD1. With 4 bases clipped from V and 6 bases from J, the junction kept 7 bases outside the gene matches. This CDR3 is built from 14 residues. Written as DNA, the CDR3 is TGTGCCAGCAGTTCTGGGACAGGGCTAGGCGAGCAGTACTTC. Its protein is CASSSGTGLGEQYF.

The chain has TRBV28 and TRBJ2-1; D may correspond to TRBD1 or TRBD2 (5 bases each). The CDR3 is 15 residues long. Germline V lookup: CDR1 MDHEN, CDR2 SYDVKM. With 7 bases removed from V and 6 bases from J, the gap between germline ends came to 19 bases. CDR3 residues: CASTTPGPTPNEQFF. The CDR3 nucleotides read TGTGCCAGCACCACCCCGGGACCCACCCCCAATGAGCAGTTCTTC.

This clonotype was detected a few times. J is TRBJ2-1 and V is TRBV20-1, with unresolved D. Deletions cut 0 bases from V and 3 bases from J, with 9 bases between. CDR1 is DFQATT, CDR2 SNEGSKA, per germline (reference sequence). The CDR3 sequence is 14 residues long. CDR3 in DNA: TGCAGTGCTAGAGATTCCAAAATCTACAATGAGCAGTTCTTC. It specifies CSARDSKIYNEQFF.

The rearrangement uses TRBV20-1 and TRBJ1-1, with 7 bases that match TRBD1. Germline lookup yields CDR1 DFQATT and CDR2 SNEGSKA (reference sequence). After removal of 1 base from V and 7 bases from J, the junction contained 9 bases not matched to a gene. The length of the CDR3 is 14 residues. CDR3 bases: TGCAGTGCTAGAGCCCCGACAGGGCTACTTGAAGCTTTCTTT. Translation: CSARAPTGLLEAFF.

The chain links TRBV3-1 to TRBJ2-3; the match to TRBD2 covers 10 bases. Germline CDR1 is LGHDT and CDR2 is YNNKEL (reference sequence). The CDR3 covers 19 residues. The V and J ends lost 2 bases and 2 bases, in that order; junction bases with no gene match: 13. CDR3 sequence (DNA): TGTGCCAGCAGCCAACAGGGGCTAGCGGGGGCGAACTTCACAGATACGCAGTATTTT. This gives the protein CASSQQGLAGANFTDTQYF.

The chain combines TRBV6-1 with TRBJ2-1; D is undetermined. Germline-derived CDR1 and CDR2 are MNHNS and SASEGT. The CDR3 length is 12 residues. V lost 6 bases and J lost 4, with 7 bases in between. The CDR3 coding sequence is TGTGCCAGCAGCCCGATTTACAATGAGCAGTTCTTC. This sequence encodes CASSPIYNEQFF.

Concerning this clonotype itself: A much larger clone differs from this one at a single base, so this may be a read error. The CDR3 nucleotides read TGCGCCAGCAGTCCTCGGACACAGGGCTATGGCTTCACCTTC. This sequence encodes CASSPRTQGYGFTF. V is TRBV5-1 and J is TRBJ1-2; possibly TRBD1 for D (6 bases). The CDR3 spans 14 residues. CDR1 SGHRS and CDR2 YFSETQ come from the germline V gene. The whole variable domain, remainder taken from reference TRBV5-1 and TRBJ1-2, is KAGVTQTPRYLIKTRGQQVTLSCSPISGHRSVSWYQQTPGQGLQFLFEYFSETQRNKGNFPGRFSGRQFSNSRSEMNVSTLELGDSALYLCASSPRTQGYGFTFGSGTRLTVV.

This clonotype has more than one count but fewer than ten. This chain links TRBV20-1 with TRBJ1-1; no clear D. CDR1 is DFQATT and CDR2 is SNEGSKA in the germline V gene (reference sequence). V lost 0 bases, J lost 4 bases, and 12 bases lay in between. This CDR3 region has 14 residues. CDR3 DNA sequence: TGCAGTGCTAGAGATAGGGCAGTCTTCACTGAAGCTTTCTTT. Protein: CSARDRAVFTEAFF.

The chain joins TRBV12-3 or TRBV12-4 to TRBJ1-6; a weak D match, TRBD1 (6 bases). The CDR3 is 16 residues long. The V end was cut by 5 bases, the J end by 0 bases, with 11 bases between. CDR3 nucleotides: TGTGCCAGCAGTGAAGGGGGGAGCTCCTATAATTCACCCCTCCACTTT. This encodes CASSEGGSSYNSPLHF.

CDR3 DNA: TGTGCCAGCAGCCCCCGGGTGGGTGGAGCTAACTATGGCTACACCTTC. Its translation is CASSPRVGGANYGYTF. The gene calls are TRBV7-2 and TRBJ1-2; no firm D call. Germline V gene lookup returns CDR1 SGHTA and CDR2 FQGNSA. Trimming pared 5 bases from V and 0 bases from J, leaving 16 bases between. The CDR3 length is 16 residues. The whole variable domain, remainder taken from reference TRBV7-2 and TRBJ1-2, is GAGVSQSPSNKVTEKGKDVELRCDPISGHTALYWYRQSLGQGLEFLIYFQGNSAPDKSGLPSDRFSAERTGGSVSTLTIQRTQQEDSAVYLCASSPRVGGANYGYTFGSGTRLTVV.

The chain carries TRBV29-1 and TRBJ1-1; D gene uncertain. The CDR3 is made up of 12 amino acids. Germline V CDR1 and CDR2: SQVTM, ANQGSEA. CDR3 amino acids: CSGLALNTEAFF. The CDR3 nucleotides read TGCAGTGGACTCGCTTTGAACACTGAAGCTTTCTTT.

V and J are TRBV7-2 and TRBJ1-6, with 9 bases that match TRBD1. CDR3 length equals 16 residues. Per the germline V gene, CDR1 is SGHTA and CDR2 is FQGNSA. J was trimmed by 9 bases and V by 4 bases; bases with no gene match: 10. The CDR3, as DNA: TGTGCCAGCAGCTCCGGCAGTGGGACAGGGAGTTCACCCCTCCACTTT. Translating it yields CASSSGSGTGSSPLHF.

This chain uses TRBV7-9 with TRBJ2-7; D is uncertain. V lost 6 bases, J lost 1 base, and 16 bases lay in between. The CDR3 is 15 residues long. CDR1 is SEHNR, CDR2 FQNEAQ, per germline (reference sequence). In nucleotides, the CDR3 is TGTGCCAGCAGGAGGAGTGTAGGGCAGTCCTACGAGCAGTACTTC. Translation: CASRRSVGQSYEQYF.